The clone carrying this TCR beta chain was recorded at least ten times. The antigen remains unidentified. The CDR3 end falls 3 residues outside the read, so it is completed with the germline J gene. Assay: immunoSEQ multiplex PCR; the TCRdb copy retains only in-frame clones and omits some. The sample has tens of thousands of clones, none seen only once. The CDR3 has 15 residues. The V end was cut by 4 bases, the J end by 4 bases, with 14 bases between. The data originate from a study of T cell clonality in common variable immunodeficiency. Study-wide results and caveats: In common variable immunodeficiency, TCR beta chains reportedly carried fewer deletions and N-nucleotide insertions. CVID subjects shared fewer TCRbeta clones than healthy controls did.

The chain couples TRBV12-3 or TRBV12-4 to TRBJ2-1; D may be TRBD2 (5 bases). The receptor was derived from a person aged 18 to 75 in good health. Sequenced: peripheral blood mononuclear cells. This CDR3 is CASSYGSGAYNEQFF. The sequenced part of the CDR3 DNA is TGTGCCAGCAGTTATGGCAGCGGAGCTTACAATGAG.